The next 23 T cell receptor beta chains were all read from a single sample in a study of identical twins. MiXCR, applied by TCRdb to the 5' RACE reads, yields one record per CDR3 protein. This table has 1.5 million to 2 million distinct CDR3 sequences, more than 30% appearing once. The sequencing input was cord blood. These receptors all stem from a newborn girl in good health.

The J gene is TRBJ2-7, the V gene TRBV7-2, with D unresolved. The CDR3 has 11 residues. CDR1 is SGHTA, CDR2 FQGNSA, per germline. V dropped 4 bases and J dropped 9 bases, with 10 bases sitting between them. The CDR3 bases are TGTGCCAGCAGCTCAGCCCATCGGCAGTACTTC. It codes for CASSSAHRQYF.

This clonotype was observed a single time. The V and J genes are TRBV13 and TRBJ2-7; 13 bases match TRBD2. This CDR3 has 18 residues. Trimming at V came to 5 bases and at J to 7 bases, leaving 17 bases not matched to a gene. Germline V gene sequence: CDR1 PRHDT, CDR2 FYEKMQ (reference sequence). The CDR3 DNA sequence: TGTGCCAGCAGCGCCCTACTAGCGGGAGGGCGCTCCTACAATGAGCAGTACTTC. Translation: CASSALLAGGRSYNEQYF.

The chain joins TRBV20-1 to TRBJ2-3, with TRBD2 matching over 8 bases. Germline loops: CDR1 DFQATT, CDR2 SNEGSKA (reference sequence). The CDR3 consists of 13 residues. Trimming at V came to 6 bases and at J to 4 bases, leaving 6 bases not matched to a gene. The CDR3 loop reads CSAGLAGPDTQYF. As DNA, the CDR3 is TGCAGTGCCGGTCTAGCGGGCCCAGATACGCAGTATTTT.

This clonotype was detected many times. The rearrangement joins TRBV7-2 to TRBJ2-7; D might be TRBD2 (6 bases). Germline V gives CDR1 SGHTA, CDR2 FQGNSA. The CDR3 runs 14 residues. Trimming stripped 1 base from V and 0 bases from J, with 7 bases between. The CDR3 here is CASSLGGVSYEQYF. CDR3 in DNA: TGTGCCAGCAGCTTAGGGGGGGTCTCCTACGAGCAGTACTTC.

The sample holds many counts of this clonotype. The CDR3: CASSGLAGFTDTQYF. The CDR3, as DNA: TGTGCCAGCAGCGGACTAGCGGGATTCACAGATACGCAGTATTTT. The chain uses TRBV25-1 and TRBJ2-3; 12 nucleotides match TRBD2. This CDR3 has 15 residues. Germline-derived CDR1 and CDR2 are MGHDK and SYGVNS. The V segment lost 6 bases and the J segment 2 bases; nucleotides outside the gene matches: 3.

This clonotype came up many times. CDR3 sequence (DNA): TGTGCCAGCAGCTTAGCGGGGACTAACTCCTACGAGCAGTACTTC. It codes for CASSLAGTNSYEQYF. The chain employs TRBV7-2 and TRBJ2-7, with 7 bases fitting TRBD2. V trimming: 0 bases; J trimming: 0 bases; junction bases outside the gene matches: 2. Germline values: CDR1 SGHTA, CDR2 FQGNSA. The CDR3 consists of 15 residues.

V and J are TRBV28 and TRBJ2-1; TRBD2 agrees at 9 bases. Germline V lookup: CDR1 MDHEN, CDR2 SYDVKM. The CDR3 loop spans 16 amino acids. V dropped 5 bases and J dropped 5; count of bases not matched to a gene: 10. CDR3 sequence reads: CASSHHGTSRNNEQFF. The CDR3 DNA sequence: TGTGCCAGCAGTCACCACGGGACTAGCCGAAACAATGAGCAGTTCTTC.

The chain uses TRBV6-1 and TRBJ2-1; D is unclear. Trimming removed 8 bases at V and 5 bases at J, with 7 bases between. This CDR3 has 11 amino acids. CDR1 is MNHNS and CDR2 is SASEGT in the germline V gene. The CDR3 DNA is TGTGCCAGCGCACCCCACAATGAGCAGTTCTTC. It encodes CASAPHNEQFF.

This clonotype was found a few times. V gene TRBV2 combines with J gene TRBJ2-5; no clear D gene. The V end was cut by 2 bases, the J end by 1 base, with 5 bases between. The germline V gene has CDR1 SNHLY and CDR2 FYNNEI. The CDR3 runs 13 residues. In nucleotides, the CDR3 is TGTGCCAGCAGTGAAATCCCCCAAGAGACCCAGTACTTC. This sequence encodes CASSEIPQETQYF.

A few counts support this clonotype. This sequence joins TRBV24-1 and TRBJ2-5; 14 nucleotides match TRBD2. J lost 1 base, V lost 9 bases, and 3 bases had no gene match. The CDR3 runs 15 residues. The germline CDR1 and CDR2 sequences are KGHDR and SFDVKD. This CDR3 reads CATGTSGGLQETQYF. The CDR3 nucleotides read TGTGCCACCGGGACTAGCGGGGGACTCCAAGAGACCCAGTACTTC.

The chain links TRBV2 to TRBJ2-4, with TRBD2 identical over 7 bases. The CDR3 spans 16 residues. CDR1 is SNHLY and CDR2 is FYNNEI in the germline V gene. After removal of 2 bases from V and 0 bases from J, the junction contained 4 bases not matched to a gene. The chain's CDR3 is CASSERLAVAKNIQYF. CDR3 bases: TGTGCCAGCAGTGAAAGGCTAGCGGTAGCCAAAAACATTCAGTACTTC.

The chain recombines TRBV5-1 with TRBJ2-3; D could derive from TRBD1 or TRBD2 (5 bases each). Germline V gene lookup returns CDR1 SGHRS and CDR2 YFSETQ. V gave up 5 bases and J gave up 2 bases, with 12 bases separating them. CDR3 size: 14 residues. The CDR3 protein is CASRGETVTDTQYF. The CDR3 region has the DNA TGCGCCAGCAGGGGGGAGACAGTCACAGATACGCAGTATTTT. Looking up the rest from reference TRBV5-1 and TRBJ2-3 gives the full variable domain: KAGVTQTPRYLIKTRGQQVTLSCSPISGHRSVSWYQQTPGQGLQFLFEYFSETQRNKGNFPGRFSGRQFSNSRSEMNVSTLELGDSALYLCASRGETVTDTQYFGPGTRLTVL.

V and J are TRBV20-1 and TRBJ1-2, with 9 bases that match TRBD1. This CDR3 is built from 15 residues. Germline values: CDR1 DFQATT, CDR2 SNEGSKA (reference sequence). Trimming cost V 0 bases and J 4 bases; bases outside gene matches: 6. Written as DNA, the CDR3 is TGCAGTGCTAGAGATCGGGGACAGGGTATCTATGGCTACACCTTC. It specifies CSARDRGQGIYGYTF.

This clonotype was seen only a few times. The J gene is TRBJ2-1, the V gene TRBV12-3 or TRBV12-4; D is perhaps TRBD1 (6 bases). The CDR3 covers 15 residues. V was shortened by 2 bases and J by 9 bases, with 17 bases between the two germline ends. The CDR3 spells CASSLSSRGKSEQFF. The CDR3 DNA reads TGTGCCAGCAGTTTATCGAGCAGGGGCAAGAGTGAGCAGTTCTTC.

This chain links TRBV10-3 with TRBJ2-7; the match to TRBD1 covers 8 bases. The trim removed 2 bases at V and 5 bases at J, leaving 8 bases unmatched. The CDR3 spans 15 residues. Germline CDR1 reads ENHRY; CDR2 reads SYGVKD. The CDR3 protein is CAISEARTGIHEQYF. The CDR3, as DNA: TGTGCCATCAGTGAGGCCCGGACAGGGATCCACGAGCAGTACTTC.

CDR3: CASSEGRTVNTEAFF. As DNA, the CDR3 is TGTGCCAGCAGTGAAGGTAGGACAGTGAACACTGAAGCTTTCTTT. This chain links TRBV6-1 with TRBJ1-1; D perhaps matches TRBD1 (6 bases). The length of the CDR3 is 15 residues. Trimming removed 1 base from V and 0 bases from J, with 9 bases in between. Germline V gene data show CDR1 as MNHNS and CDR2 as SASEGT.

This clonotype occurred a few times. The chain uses TRBV4-1 and TRBJ2-7; D is perhaps TRBD1 (5 bases). The CDR3 extends over 14 amino acids. Germline V lookup: CDR1 MGHRA, CDR2 YSYEKL. Trimming left V 2 bases short and J 1 base short, with 9 bases between. In nucleotides, the CDR3 is TGCGCCAGCAGCCAAATAGGGGTTTCCTACGAGCAGTACTTC. Amino acid sequence: CASSQIGVSYEQYF.

CDR3 sequence reads: CSARRLGVYEQYF. DNA for the CDR3: TGCAGTGCTAGAAGGCTAGGTGTCTACGAGCAGTACTTC. This chain uses TRBV20-1 with TRBJ2-7; D call uncertain. Germline V lookup: CDR1 DFQATT, CDR2 SNEGSKA (reference sequence). The V end lost 2 bases, the J end lost 3 bases, and 11 bases lay between the germline ends. The CDR3 covers 13 residues.

The chain links TRBV6-2 or TRBV6-3 to TRBJ2-1; 7 bases fit TRBD2. Germline values: CDR1 MNHEY, CDR2 SVGEGT. The CDR3 contains 13 residues. The V segment lost 7 bases and the J segment 10 bases; nucleotides outside the gene matches: 10. CDR3 DNA: TGTGCCAGCAAGTTACGGGGGGAATGGGAGCAGTTCTTC. Protein sequence: CASKLRGEWEQFF.

The chain joins TRBV15 to TRBJ2-7; D is perhaps TRBD2 (6 bases). V was cut by 6 bases and J by 3 bases, with 21 bases left in between. The CDR3 length is 16 residues. Germline assignment: CDR1 LNHNV and CDR2 YYDKDF (reference sequence). The CDR3 DNA reads as TGTGCCACCAGTCATTCTACACGGGAGCGGGTCTACGAGCAGTACTTC. Protein: CATSHSTRERVYEQYF.

There are a few counts of this clonotype. V usage is TRBV5-1 and J usage is TRBJ2-1; 9 bases align to TRBD2. This CDR3 is 17 amino acids long. Germline CDR1 and CDR2: SGHRS and YFSETQ. V gave up 0 bases and J gave up 3 bases; unmatched junction bases: 7. DNA for the CDR3: TGCGCCAGCAGCTTGGGGCCTAGCGGGGTCCTCTACAATGAGCAGTTCTTC. Amino acid sequence: CASSLGPSGVLYNEQFF.

This clonotype was detected a few times. This sequence joins TRBV21-1 and TRBJ2-3; the table calls TRBD2, which could not be checked here. TRBV21-1 is a pseudogene. The CDR3 totals 13 residues. The CDR3 sequence is CASSKKGSGTQYF. The CDR3 DNA reads as TGTGCCAGCAGCAAAAAGGGAAGCGGAACGCAGTATTTT.

The chain combines TRBV20-1 with TRBJ2-1; 8 bases line up with TRBD2. With 0 bases clipped from V and 0 bases from J, the junction kept 13 bases outside the gene matches. CDR3 length: 19 residues. CDR1 and CDR2 from the germline V gene are DFQATT and SNEGSKA (reference sequence). DNA for the CDR3: TGCAGTGCTAGAGACCCGTCTGGAACTAGCGGAAGCTCCTACAATGAGCAGTTCTTC. Its protein product is CSARDPSGTSGSSYNEQFF.